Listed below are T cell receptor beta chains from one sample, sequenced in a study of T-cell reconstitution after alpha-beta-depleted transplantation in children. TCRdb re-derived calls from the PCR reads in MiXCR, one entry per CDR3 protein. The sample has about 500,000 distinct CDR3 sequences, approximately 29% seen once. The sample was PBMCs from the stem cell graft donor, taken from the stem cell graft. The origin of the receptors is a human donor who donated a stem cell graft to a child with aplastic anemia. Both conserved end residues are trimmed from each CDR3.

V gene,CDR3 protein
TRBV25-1,ASSGTGTADSYEQY
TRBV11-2,ASSLVSSGRASSWEQY
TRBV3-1,ASSQDFGARGDEKLF
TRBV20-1,SAWAGNTIY
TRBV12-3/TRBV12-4,ASSFGALGGYT
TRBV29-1,SVGTRSLNEQF
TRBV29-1,SVVQDNSYEQY
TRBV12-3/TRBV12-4,ASSLGLTGLNQPQH
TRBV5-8,ASSDIAETYNEQF
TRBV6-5,ASSFPAQTGAGANVLT
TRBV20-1,SARLSGLGADTQY
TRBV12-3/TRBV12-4,ASTLMGGSPYNEQF
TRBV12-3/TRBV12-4,ASTPVGPSYGYT
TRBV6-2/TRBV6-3,ASETGGKTQY
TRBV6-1,ASSEPGQVYEQY
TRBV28,ASSWTAYNEQF
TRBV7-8,ASRAGPEGTNTGELF
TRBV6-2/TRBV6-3,ASSYRDSNTEAF
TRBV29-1,SVATDNYGYT
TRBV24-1,ATSDRRTGWTGELF
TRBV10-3,AIGGVSYNEQF
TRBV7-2,ASSQQGTKNIQY
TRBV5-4,ASSLWTSPSTQY
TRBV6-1,ASSEGTGTILYGYT
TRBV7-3,ASSPYSTETQY
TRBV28,ASSNRGPDTQY
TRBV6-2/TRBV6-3,ASSTGLADTDTQY
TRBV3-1,ASGENTEAF
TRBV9,ASSVEPSGTTGELF
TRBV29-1,SVEDGGRYEQY
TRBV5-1,ASSATSGRNEQF
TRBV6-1,ASRSAGYPGETQY
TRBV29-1,SLDGGGHYGYT
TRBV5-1,ASSFNTGTNEKLF
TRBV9,ASSATGLAFHNEQF
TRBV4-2,ASSPGSGNSGANVLT
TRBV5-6,ASSLRVRDGYT
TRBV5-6,ASSFLSHEQY
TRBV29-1,SVEGYTEAF
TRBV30,AWSFGGTGNQPQH